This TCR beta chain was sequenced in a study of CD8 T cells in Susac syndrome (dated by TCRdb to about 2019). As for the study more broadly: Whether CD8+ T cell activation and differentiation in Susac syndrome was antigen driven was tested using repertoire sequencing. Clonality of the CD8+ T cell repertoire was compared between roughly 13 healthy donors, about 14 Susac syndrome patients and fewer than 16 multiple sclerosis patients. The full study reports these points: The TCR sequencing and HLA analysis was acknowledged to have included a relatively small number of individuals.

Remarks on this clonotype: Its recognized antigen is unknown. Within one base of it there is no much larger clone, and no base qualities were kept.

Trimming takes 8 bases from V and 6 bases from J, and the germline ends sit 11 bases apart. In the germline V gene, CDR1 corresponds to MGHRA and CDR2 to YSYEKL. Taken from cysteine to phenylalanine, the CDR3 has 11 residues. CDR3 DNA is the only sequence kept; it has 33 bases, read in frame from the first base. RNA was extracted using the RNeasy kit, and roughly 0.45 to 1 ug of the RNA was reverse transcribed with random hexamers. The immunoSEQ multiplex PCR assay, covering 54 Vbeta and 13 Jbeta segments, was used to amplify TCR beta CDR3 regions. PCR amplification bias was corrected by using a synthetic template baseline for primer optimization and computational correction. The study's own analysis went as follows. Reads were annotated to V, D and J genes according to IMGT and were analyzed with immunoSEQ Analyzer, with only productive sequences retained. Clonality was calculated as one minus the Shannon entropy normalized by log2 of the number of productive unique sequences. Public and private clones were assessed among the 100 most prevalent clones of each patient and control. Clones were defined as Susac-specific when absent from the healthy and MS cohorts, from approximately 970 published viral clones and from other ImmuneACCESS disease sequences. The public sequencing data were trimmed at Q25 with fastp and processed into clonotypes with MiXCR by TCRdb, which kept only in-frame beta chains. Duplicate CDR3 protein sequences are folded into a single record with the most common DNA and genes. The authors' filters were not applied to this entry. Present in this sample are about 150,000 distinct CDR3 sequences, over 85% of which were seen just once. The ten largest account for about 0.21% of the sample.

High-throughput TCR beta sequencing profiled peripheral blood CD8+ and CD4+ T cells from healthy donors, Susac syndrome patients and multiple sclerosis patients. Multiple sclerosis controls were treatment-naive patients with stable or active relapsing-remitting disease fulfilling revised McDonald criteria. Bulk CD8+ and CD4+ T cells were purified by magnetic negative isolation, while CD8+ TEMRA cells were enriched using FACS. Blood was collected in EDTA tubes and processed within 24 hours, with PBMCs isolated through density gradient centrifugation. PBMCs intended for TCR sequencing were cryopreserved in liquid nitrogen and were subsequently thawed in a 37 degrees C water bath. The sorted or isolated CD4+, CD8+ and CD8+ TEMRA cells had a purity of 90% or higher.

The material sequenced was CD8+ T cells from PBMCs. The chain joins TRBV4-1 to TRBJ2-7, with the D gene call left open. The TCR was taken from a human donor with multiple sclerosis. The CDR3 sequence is CASAELGEQYF. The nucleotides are TGCGCCAGCGCAGAATTAGGCGAGCAGTACTTC.